What follows describes a single T cell receptor (beta chain). As yet, its antigen is unknown. This record belongs to a study of OX40 agonist ivuxolimab in advanced cancers. Study information: Ivuxolimab, an agonistic anti-OX40 (CD134) antibody, was given to patients.

Only in-frame clones appear in the TCRdb table, and some are missing; sequencing was by immunoSEQ multiplex PCR. Here the sample spans 60,000 to 80,000 clones, about 79% being singletons. Anyone with autoimmune disease history or systemic immunosuppression was excluded. V lost 3 bases, J lost 8 bases, and 11 bases lay in between. CDR3 length: 13 residues. In germline, CDR1 is SGHTA, CDR2 FQGNSA. General study findings and limits: What antigens the expanded peripheral T cells recognized was never established.

The clonotype was recovered from an adult with an advanced solid tumor such as melanoma, head and neck, liver or kidney cancer. The V and J genes are TRBV7-2 and TRBJ2-1, with TRBD1 as a possible D gene (5 bases). Here the sequenced sample was CD4+ or CD8+ T cells sorted from blood, taken in a trial of the OX40 agonist ivuxolimab. CDR3 residues: CASSLIVGDEQFF. The CDR3 nucleotides are TGTGCCAGCAGCTTGATTGTAGGGGATGAGCAGTTCTTC.